This T cell receptor beta chain is from a study of cytomegalovirus exposure and HLA in healthy donors. The PCR employed 60 Vbeta primers together with 13 Jbeta primers. Sequencing was performed with immunoSEQ multiplex PCR; in TCRdb, only in-frame clones are kept and a portion is missing. The sample lists 150,000 to 200,000 clones, around 82% occurring once. The junction had 5 bases not matched to a gene; V was cut back by 9 bases and J by 0 bases. The CDR3 has 13 residues. Germline V gene data show CDR1 as SNHLY and CDR2 as FYNNEI. Despite likely unrecorded immune exposures, the donors were nominally healthy at the time of sampling. Study-wide points: In a later analysis, V- and J-gene trimming of beta chains associated with a DCLRE1C missense variant, replicated independently.

This clone occurred once. Its antigen is still unknown. This chain uses TRBV2 with TRBJ2-7; 7 bases line up with TRBD1. What was sequenced was PBMCs. The receptor comes from a boy younger than 18 in good health and CMV-seronegative. The CDR3 region has the DNA TGTGCCAGTAGAGGGGACAGCTCCTACGAGCAGTACTTC. This encodes CASRGDSSYEQYF.